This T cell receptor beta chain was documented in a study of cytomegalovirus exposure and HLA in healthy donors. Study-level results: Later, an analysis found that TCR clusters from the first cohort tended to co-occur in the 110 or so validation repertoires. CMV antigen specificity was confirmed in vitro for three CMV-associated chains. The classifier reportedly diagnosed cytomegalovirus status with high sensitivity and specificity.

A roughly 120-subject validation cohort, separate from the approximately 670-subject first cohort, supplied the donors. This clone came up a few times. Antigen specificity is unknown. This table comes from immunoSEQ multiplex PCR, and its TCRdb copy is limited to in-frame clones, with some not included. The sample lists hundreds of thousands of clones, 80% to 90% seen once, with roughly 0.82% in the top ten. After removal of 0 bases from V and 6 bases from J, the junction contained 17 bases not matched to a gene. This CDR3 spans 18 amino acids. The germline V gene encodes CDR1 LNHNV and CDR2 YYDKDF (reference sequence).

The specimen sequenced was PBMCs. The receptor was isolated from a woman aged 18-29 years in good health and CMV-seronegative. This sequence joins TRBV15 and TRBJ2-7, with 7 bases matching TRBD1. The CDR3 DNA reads TGTGCCACCAGCAGAGATTGGTTAGGACAGGAGCACTCAAGCGAGCAGTACTTC. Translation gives CATSRDWLGQEHSSEQYF.